One and the same sample provided the 24 T cell receptor beta chains below, sequenced in a study of shared clonotypes between healthy human individuals (dated by TCRdb to between 2020 and 2021). Libraries were constructed by the immunoSEQ multiplex PCR assay. TCRdb obtained this table from immuneACCESS and retained in-frame rearrangements with V and J assigned. These tables miss some clones; where compared with another copy, unresolved V genes account for less than half of the shortfall, and the remainder is unexplained. Here the sample has roughly 2.2 million clones; around 92% occur a single time. The leading ten clones occupy about 0.36% of the sample. Sequencing was done on a sample of naive CD4+ T cells from PBMCs. The sample's cell subset or site label, decoded: CD45RA+ positively selected. The receptors come from a man aged 18 to 30 in good health. Some clones in this sample may be carry-over from other donors' samples.

This chain links TRBV6-5 with TRBJ1-1; D perhaps matches TRBD1 (5 bases). With 10 bases removed from V and 0 bases from J, the gap between germline ends came to 12 bases. This CDR3 contains 13 residues. CDR1 MNHEY and CDR2 SVGAGI come from the germline V gene. CDR3 nucleotide sequence: TGTGCCACCAAGGGACCTCTGAACACTGAAGCTTTCTTT. Translation gives CATKGPLNTEAFF.

This clone was counted once. The V and J genes are TRBV7-6 and TRBJ2-1, with TRBD2 matching over 12 bases. The length of the CDR3 is 15 residues. V gave up 4 bases and J gave up 10 bases; unmatched junction bases: 8. Germline lookup yields CDR1 SGHVS and CDR2 FNYEAQ. The CDR3 sequence is CASSSGLAGFEEQFF. The CDR3 DNA reads TGTGCCAGCAGCTCCGGACTAGCGGGGTTTGAGGAGCAGTTCTTC.

The chain combines TRBV21-1 with TRBJ2-3; the table names TRBD2, a call not compared with the DNA. TRBV21-1 is tagged as a pseudogene. The CDR3 is 15 residues long. The CDR3 DNA sequence: TGTGCCAGCAACCAGCGGGCCCCCTCCACAGATACGCAGTATTTT. Translating it yields CASNQRAPSTDTQYF.

Of note for this clone: The same CDR3 arises from other DNA sequences in this sample as well. The genes are TRBV11-2 and TRBJ2-5; 9 nucleotides align to TRBD1. The junction had 6 bases not matched to a gene; V was cut back by 5 bases and J by 5 bases. In germline, CDR1 is SGHAT, CDR2 FQNNGV. CDR3 length: 14 amino acids. CDR3 DNA: TGTGCCAGCAGCCTAGGACAGGGGATGGAGACCCAGTACTTC. This sequence encodes CASSLGQGMETQYF.

This chain links TRBV4-1 with TRBJ2-5; possibly TRBD2 for D (6 bases). Per the germline V gene, CDR1 is MGHRA and CDR2 is YSYEKL. CDR3 size: 16 residues. Trimming removed 1 base from V and 1 base from J, with 13 bases in between. The CDR3 reads CASSQGLVSGQETQYF. CDR3 DNA sequence: TGCGCCAGCAGCCAAGGGCTTGTTAGCGGCCAAGAGACCCAGTACTTC.

The chain couples TRBV15 to TRBJ2-1, with 15 bases aligning to TRBD2. V was pared by 4 bases and J by 8 bases, with 6 bases of the junction left unmatched. This CDR3 has 16 amino acids. Looked up from germline, CDR1 is LNHNV and CDR2 is YYDKDF (reference sequence). Written as DNA, the CDR3 is TGTGCCACCAGCACCAGGACTAGCGGGAGGGTATATGAGCAGTTCTTC. Protein: CATSTRTSGRVYEQFF. The whole variable domain, filled in from reference TRBV15 and TRBJ2-1, reads DAMVIQNPRYQVTQFGKPVTLSCSQTLNHNVMYWYQQKSSQAPKLLFHYYDKDFNNEADTPDNFQSRRPNTSFCFLDIRSPGLGDTAMYLCATSTRTSGRVYEQFFGPGTRLTVL.

The V call is TRBV5-4, the J call TRBJ2-2; no clear D gene. This CDR3 contains 14 residues. Germline lookup yields CDR1 SGHNT and CDR2 YYREEE (reference sequence). V lost 0 bases and J lost 6, with 9 bases in between. For the CDR3, the DNA is TGTGCCAGCAGCTTGGCCGGTGGGGCCGGGGAGCTGTTTTTT. Amino acid sequence: CASSLAGGAGELFF.

This clone has only one observation. The gene calls are TRBV18 and TRBJ1-1, with D possibly being TRBD1 (5 bases). The CDR3 is made up of 14 amino acids. V shed 3 bases and J shed 1 base, with 9 bases lying between them. Germline V gives CDR1 KGHSH, CDR2 LQKENI. The CDR3 here is CASSPFGQNTEAFF. In DNA, the CDR3 is TGTGCCAGCTCACCTTTCGGACAGAACACTGAAGCTTTCTTT.

The V gene is TRBV18, the J gene TRBJ1-5, with unresolved D. V lost 0 bases, J lost 9 bases, and 12 bases lay in between. The germline gives CDR1 KGHSH, CDR2 LQKENI. This CDR3 comprises 14 residues. The CDR3 here is CASSPPPGSVPQHF. In DNA, the CDR3 is TGTGCCAGCTCACCACCGCCGGGAAGCGTGCCCCAGCATTTT.

CDR3 protein: CASSMGGLAGGTTDTQYF. The CDR3 DNA reads TGTGCCAGTAGTATGGGGGGACTAGCGGGAGGGACCACAGATACGCAGTATTTT. The J gene is TRBJ2-3, the V gene TRBV19, with 16 bases fitting TRBD2. The CDR3 runs to 18 residues. J lost 2 bases, V lost 3 bases, and 5 bases had no gene match. The germline V gene encodes CDR1 LNHDA and CDR2 SQIVND (reference sequence).

This rearrangement joins TRBV21-1 to TRBJ2-5; TRBD2, as called in the table, went unchecked against the DNA. TRBV21-1 is a pseudogene. This CDR3 has 13 residues. This CDR3 is CASSHCSEETQYF. CDR3 bases: TGTGCCAGCAGCCATTGCAGCGAAGAGACCCAGTACTTC.

This clone was found once. The CDR3 DNA reads as TGTGCCAGCAGTTTACCCGGACACTACGAGCAGTACTTC. Residues: CASSLPGHYEQYF. The V and J genes are TRBV27 and TRBJ2-7; maybe TRBD1 (5 bases). With 2 bases removed from V and 3 bases from J, the gap between germline ends came to 8 bases. CDR3 length equals 13 residues. Germline V CDR1 and CDR2: MNHEY, SMNVEV (reference sequence).

The rearrangement joins TRBV6-5 to TRBJ2-7; possibly TRBD1 for D (6 bases). Germline V gene data show CDR1 as MNHEY and CDR2 as SVGAGI. The CDR3 has 14 amino acids. Trimming removed 7 bases at V and 3 bases at J, with 16 bases between. In DNA, the CDR3 is TGTGCCAGCACCAAGAGGCACAGGGACTACGAGCAGTACTTC. Amino acid sequence: CASTKRHRDYEQYF.

The V call is TRBV5-1, the J call TRBJ2-2, with 7 bases lining up with TRBD1. V lost 1 base to trimming and J lost 6 bases; unmatched junction nucleotides: 9. The CDR3 covers 16 residues. Germline V gene lookup returns CDR1 SGHRS and CDR2 YFSETQ. CDR3 sequence reads: CASSLIYRGSAGELFF. In DNA form, the CDR3 reads TGCGCCAGCAGCTTGATCTACAGGGGAAGCGCCGGGGAGCTGTTTTTT. Using reference TRBV5-1 and TRBJ2-2 for the parts outside the CDR3, the full variable domain is KAGVTQTPRYLIKTRGQQVTLSCSPISGHRSVSWYQQTPGQGLQFLFEYFSETQRNKGNFPGRFSGRQFSNSRSEMNVSTLELGDSALYLCASSLIYRGSAGELFFGEGSRLTVL.

The CDR3 is CASRGREGPNNEQFF. The CDR3 nucleotides are TGCGCCAGCAGGGGGCGGGAGGGGCCCAACAATGAGCAGTTCTTC. The chain combines TRBV5-1 with TRBJ2-1, with 9 bases identical to TRBD2. The V segment lost 5 bases and the J segment 5 bases; nucleotides outside the gene matches: 8. In germline, CDR1 is SGHRS, CDR2 YFSETQ. This CDR3 is 15 amino acids long. Drawing the rest from reference TRBV5-1 and TRBJ2-1, the complete variable domain is KAGVTQTPRYLIKTRGQQVTLSCSPISGHRSVSWYQQTPGQGLQFLFEYFSETQRNKGNFPGRFSGRQFSNSRSEMNVSTLELGDSALYLCASRGREGPNNEQFFGPGTRLTVL.

A note on this clone: Other DNA sequences in the sample encode the same CDR3. This chain connects TRBV2 to TRBJ2-2, with D tentatively TRBD1 (5 bases). Trimming removed 6 bases from V and 2 bases from J, with 10 bases in between. The CDR3 is 14 amino acids. Germline V lookup: CDR1 SNHLY, CDR2 FYNNEI. The CDR3 is CASRGRTNTGELFF. CDR3 DNA: TGTGCCAGCAGGGGCAGGACAAACACCGGGGAGCTGTTTTTT.

This clone was picked up a small number of times. This sequence joins TRBV30 and TRBJ1-1; a weak D match, TRBD1 (5 bases). The CDR3 is 12 residues long. V was clipped by 2 bases and J by 6 bases, with 10 bases between them. The germline V gene encodes CDR1 GTSNPN and CDR2 SVGIG (reference sequence). CDR3 loop: CAWSRGVSEAFF. CDR3 nucleotides: TGTGCCTGGAGTCGGGGGGTGTCTGAAGCTTTCTTT.

The J gene is TRBJ2-3, the V gene TRBV15; tentatively, D is TRBD1 or TRBD2 (6 bases each). Germline lookup yields CDR1 LNHNV and CDR2 YYDKDF (reference sequence). Trimming removed 5 bases from V and 4 bases from J, with 19 bases in between. The CDR3 runs to 16 residues. The CDR3 protein is CATSLGGLDWADTQYF. In DNA, the CDR3 is TGTGCCACCAGCTTAGGGGGACTCGACTGGGCAGATACGCAGTATTTT.

This clone was detected once. This chain joins TRBV7-9 and TRBJ1-4, with 7 bases fitting TRBD1. CDR3 length: 16 amino acids. Germline CDR1 reads SEHNR; CDR2 reads FQNEAQ (reference sequence). Trimming took 5 bases from V and 10 from J; bases not matched to a gene: 16. CDR3 region: CASSLTTDRDVGKLFF. CDR3 in DNA: TGTGCCAGCAGCCTTACGACCGACAGGGATGTCGGAAAACTGTTTTTT.

This clone was detected once. This chain joins TRBV19 and TRBJ1-4, with 10 positions matching TRBD1. The germline V gene encodes CDR1 LNHDA and CDR2 SQIVND (reference sequence). The CDR3 contains 16 residues. V shed 3 bases and J 5 bases; nucleotides not matched to a gene: 6. The CDR3, as DNA: TGTGCCAGTAGTATGGGACAGGGGATTGGGAATGAAAAACTGTTTTTT. Protein sequence: CASSMGQGIGNEKLFF.

The chain uses TRBV25-1 and TRBJ1-2; D remains unclear. Per the germline V gene, CDR1 is MGHDK and CDR2 is SYGVNS. The CDR3 length is 12 residues. V gave up 6 bases and J gave up 8 bases, with 13 bases separating them. CDR3 DNA: TGTGCCAGCAGCCGAAGCGGCGGCGGCTACACCTTC. Translating it yields CASSRSGGGYTF.

The V call is TRBV7-6, the J call TRBJ2-3; 8 bases align to TRBD1. The J segment lost 4 bases and the V segment lost 5 bases, leaving 8 bases of the junction unmatched. Germline V gene sequence: CDR1 SGHVS, CDR2 FNYEAQ. This CDR3 has 15 amino acids. The CDR3 is CASSQTGDGSDTQYF. The CDR3 DNA follows: TGTGCCAGCAGCCAGACAGGGGACGGGTCAGATACGCAGTATTTT.

The chain couples TRBV5-6 to TRBJ1-6; 10 bases match TRBD1. The CDR3 extends over 17 amino acids. Germline-derived CDR1 and CDR2 are SGHDT and YYEEEE. J lost 9 bases, V lost 4 bases, and 13 bases had no gene match. This CDR3 reads CASSPRGTGVSGSPLHF. CDR3 bases: TGTGCCAGCAGCCCCCGCGGGACAGGGGTCTCTGGTTCACCCCTCCACTTT. The whole variable domain, remainder taken from reference TRBV5-6 and TRBJ1-6, is DAGVTQSPTHLIKTRGQQVTLRCSPKSGHDTVSWYQQALGQGPQFIFQYYEEEERQRGNFPDRFSGHQFPNYSSELNVNALLLGDSALYLCASSPRGTGVSGSPLHFGNGTRLTVT.

The chain employs TRBV5-1 and TRBJ2-1; 9 nucleotides match TRBD2. Trimming at V came to 6 bases and at J to 9 bases, leaving 13 bases not matched to a gene. From germline, CDR1 is SGHRS and CDR2 YFSETQ. The CDR3 spans 15 residues. The CDR3 reads CASTRREAGGGEQFF. The CDR3 DNA sequence: TGCGCCAGCACACGGAGGGAGGCGGGAGGGGGTGAGCAGTTCTTC.